The clone carrying this T cell receptor beta chain has a count of ten or more. What it binds is not known. Using RNA transcripts as the source, TCR beta CDR3 regions were amplified. A first-round RT-PCR of the TCR CDR3 used the HTBI primer set. TCRdb analysed the multiplex PCR reads with MiXCR anew, one entry per CDR3 protein. The sample has about 610,000 distinct CDR3 sequences, approximately 14% seen once. Uncontrolled infection, other autoimmune disease, pregnancy and lactation each barred patients from inclusion. Thyroid ultrasound and orbital computed tomography, with clinical symptoms and serum thyroxine and TRAb, informed diagnoses. PBMCs were obtained from about 9.9 ml fresh peripheral blood. The sample belongs to a study of T cells in Graves' hyperthyroidism and ophthalmopathy. Points from the study as a whole: The majority of expanded thyroid clonotypes above 0.001 also appeared in blood.

The source material was blood. The clonotype comes from a middle-aged woman with Graves' ophthalmopathy.

Written as DNA, the CDR3 is TGTGCCAGCAGCTTTCAAGACAGTTACACTGAAGCTTTCTTT. Residues: CASSFQDSYTEAFF. The chain uses TRBV7-8 and TRBJ1-1, with D possibly matching TRBD1 (5 bases). The V gene's germline CDR1 is SGHVS and CDR2 FQNEAQ. This CDR3 has 14 residues. Deletions cut 3 bases from V and 3 bases from J, with 11 bases between.